This T cell receptor beta chain was documented in a study of T cells in Graves' hyperthyroidism and ophthalmopathy. This clonotype has at least ten counts. Antigen unknown. Points from the study as a whole: Ophthalmopathy and stable hyperthyroidism were told apart by a 13 V-J model.

Each person with ophthalmopathy scored at least 3 on the Clinical Activity Score, reached NOSPECS grade 4 or higher, and had been ill under 3 months. Patients were excluded because of uncontrolled infection, other autoimmune disease, pregnancy or lactation. Diagnosis relied on clinical symptoms, serum thyroxine and TRAb, thyroid ultrasound and orbital computed tomography. CDR1 and CDR2 (germline): LNHNV, YYDKDF (reference sequence). The length of the CDR3 is 12 residues. V was trimmed by 5 bases and J by 5 bases, leaving 8 bases between them. Amplified regions were TCR beta CDR3 sequences from RNA transcripts. First-round RT-PCR of the TCR CDR3 relied on the HTBI primer set. TCRdb passed the multiplex PCR reads through MiXCR, listing each CDR3 protein once. This sample carries 250,000 to 400,000 distinct CDR3 sequences, approximately 15% of them seen once, and the ten largest clones take 34%.

The specimen sequenced was blood. The J gene is TRBJ2-3, the V gene TRBV15; no firm D call. The sequence came from a woman aged 40-49 years with Graves' ophthalmopathy. The CDR3 DNA reads TGTGCCACCAGCTTTGCCGAAGATACGCAGTATTTT. Translating it yields CATSFAEDTQYF.